These 4 T cell receptor beta chains originate from one sample sequenced in a study of T-cell memory formation after mild COVID-19. TCRdb re-analysed the 5' RACE reads in MiXCR, keeping a single row per CDR3 protein. The sample carries some 260,000 distinct CDR3 sequences, roughly 15% recorded once. The specimen was PBMCs or a T cell subset sorted from them (not recorded which). Receptor source: a man aged 18 to 29 who had mild COVID-19 (a few samples of this study predate the infection). Cell type and time point are not known.

This clonotype occurred a few times. This rearrangement joins TRBV20-1 to TRBJ1-5; no reliable D call. Trimming shortened V by 2 bases and J by 0 bases, and 8 bases separated the two germline ends. Germline lookup yields CDR1 DFQATT and CDR2 SNEGSKA (reference sequence). CDR3 size: 14 residues. The CDR3 DNA reads as TGCAGTGCTAGACAGAGTTTTAGCAATCAGCCCCAGCATTTT. The encoded protein is CSARQSFSNQPQHF.

This clonotype was counted ten times or more. The rearrangement links TRBV29-1 to TRBJ2-1; 7 bases fit TRBD1. Germline CDR1 and CDR2: SQVTM and ANQGSEA. The V and J ends lost 6 bases and 2 bases, in that order; junction bases with no gene match: 13. This CDR3 has 16 residues. The CDR3 here is CSVFLQGSGAYNEQFF. Written as DNA, the CDR3 is TGCAGCGTCTTCTTACAGGGGAGTGGGGCCTACAATGAGCAGTTCTTC.

The chain carries TRBV12-3 or TRBV12-4 and TRBJ1-2; 7 bases align to TRBD1. This CDR3 has 12 amino acids. Unmatched junction bases numbered 4, after V lost 6 bases and J lost 6 bases. CDR3 loop: CASRGTVNGYTF. The CDR3 DNA reads as TGTGCCAGCAGAGGGACAGTGAATGGCTACACCTTC.

V and J are TRBV7-8 and TRBJ1-5; D is unresolved. V shed 1 base and J shed 3 bases, with 13 bases lying between them. Germline V gene sequence: CDR1 SGHVS, CDR2 FQNEAQ. The CDR3 runs to 16 residues. This CDR3 is CASSLGYPMNNQPQHF. The CDR3 DNA reads TGTGCCAGCAGCTTAGGGTACCCTATGAACAATCAGCCCCAGCATTTT.